This TCR beta chain appears in the sequencing data of a study of identical twins. Study findings and constraints: It was cross-sectional statistical analysis, not following the same donors, that the conclusions relied on. The authors noted that invariant MAIT and iNKT cells could partly confound zero-insertion analyses.

The CDR3 runs 12 residues. V gave up 3 bases and J gave up 5 bases, with 6 bases separating them. The germline CDR1 and CDR2 sequences are SEHNR and FQNEAQ (reference sequence). TCRdb called the 5' RACE reads again in MiXCR, with one record for every CDR3 protein. The table shows approximately 490,000 distinct CDR3 sequences, with approximately 20% occurring only once. This clonotype was observed at least ten times. Its antigen is not identified. These data were also reused for a study on yellow fever vaccine responses in identical twins.

Sample: CD4+ T cells sorted from blood. The chain is built from TRBV7-9 and TRBJ2-3, with D unclear. The sequence derives from a woman aged 18 to 35 in good health. The DNA for the CDR3 is TGTGCCAGCAGCTTCGCAGGAGATACGCAGTATTTT. Amino acid sequence: CASSFAGDTQYF. Using reference TRBV7-9 and TRBJ2-3 for the parts outside the CDR3, the full variable domain is DTGVSQNPRHKITKRGQNVTFRCDPISEHNRLYWYRQTLGQGPEFLTYFQNEAQLEKSRLLSDRFSAERPKGSFSTLEIQRTEQGDSAMYLCASSFAGDTQYFGPGTRLTVL.